One and the same sample provided the 5 T cell receptor beta chains below, sequenced in a study of T cells in Graves' hyperthyroidism and ophthalmopathy. Template material for amplifying TCR beta CDR3 regions consisted of RNA transcripts. First-round RT-PCR of the TCR CDR3 relied on the HTBI primer set. TCRdb analysed the multiplex PCR reads with MiXCR anew, one entry per CDR3 protein. The table shows over 700,000 distinct CDR3 sequences, with under 20% occurring only once. Sequenced input: blood. The receptors derive from a woman between 50 and 59 years old with Graves' hyperthyroidism that later progressed to Graves' ophthalmopathy.

This clonotype was counted a few times. The V call is TRBV7-6, the J call TRBJ1-1; perhaps TRBD1 as D (6 bases). Germline CDR1 and CDR2: SGHVS and FNYEAQ. Trimming pared 1 base from V and 5 bases from J, leaving 11 bases between. There are 14 residues in the CDR3. The CDR3 sequence is CASSLGGAFTEAFF. DNA for the CDR3: TGTGCCAGCAGCTTAGGGGGGGCGTTTACTGAAGCTTTCTTT.

The CDR3 reads CSARDLAGGTIDTQYF. The CDR3 nucleotides read TGCAGTGCTAGAGATCTTGCGGGGGGGACTATAGATACGCAGTATTTT. The rearrangement uses TRBV20-1 and TRBJ2-3; TRBD2 aligns across 9 bases. Looked up from germline, CDR1 is DFQATT and CDR2 is SNEGSKA (reference sequence). The length of the CDR3 is 16 residues. V was clipped by 0 bases and J by 5 bases; unmatched bases: 9.

This clonotype was picked up a small number of times. The rearrangement uses TRBV27 and TRBJ2-2; possibly TRBD1 for D (6 bases). The CDR3 has 14 residues. Germline loops: CDR1 MNHEY, CDR2 SMNVEV (reference sequence). With 6 bases removed from V and 7 bases from J, the gap between germline ends came to 15 bases. The CDR3 nucleotides are TGTGCCAGCAGCCGGGACATAGATTTCGGGGAGCTGTTTTTT. It encodes CASSRDIDFGELFF.

At least ten counts were recorded for this clonotype. V and J are TRBV30 and TRBJ1-2, with TRBD1 as a possible D gene (6 bases). V was cut by 0 bases and J by 4 bases, with 15 bases left in between. This CDR3 has 15 amino acids. Germline CDR1 reads GTSNPN; CDR2 reads SVGIG (reference sequence). The CDR3 region is CAWSVQFAGAYGYTF. DNA of the CDR3: TGTGCCTGGAGTGTACAATTCGCAGGGGCCTATGGCTACACCTTC. The whole variable domain, filled in from reference TRBV30 and TRBJ1-2, reads SQTIHQWPATLVQPVGSPLSLECTVEGTSNPNLYWYRQAAGRGLQLLFYSVGIGQISSEVPQNLSASRPQDRQFILSSKKLLLSDSGFYLCAWSVQFAGAYGYTFGSGTRLTVV.

V gene TRBV29-1 combines with J gene TRBJ1-5, with D possibly matching TRBD1 (6 bases). In germline, CDR1 is SQVTM, CDR2 ANQGSEA. Trimming stripped 0 bases from V and 6 bases from J, with 12 bases between. This CDR3 contains 14 residues. As DNA, the CDR3 is TGCAGCGTTGAAGAGGGCGGGGGCGGTCAGCCCCAGCATTTT. As protein: CSVEEGGGGQPQHF.